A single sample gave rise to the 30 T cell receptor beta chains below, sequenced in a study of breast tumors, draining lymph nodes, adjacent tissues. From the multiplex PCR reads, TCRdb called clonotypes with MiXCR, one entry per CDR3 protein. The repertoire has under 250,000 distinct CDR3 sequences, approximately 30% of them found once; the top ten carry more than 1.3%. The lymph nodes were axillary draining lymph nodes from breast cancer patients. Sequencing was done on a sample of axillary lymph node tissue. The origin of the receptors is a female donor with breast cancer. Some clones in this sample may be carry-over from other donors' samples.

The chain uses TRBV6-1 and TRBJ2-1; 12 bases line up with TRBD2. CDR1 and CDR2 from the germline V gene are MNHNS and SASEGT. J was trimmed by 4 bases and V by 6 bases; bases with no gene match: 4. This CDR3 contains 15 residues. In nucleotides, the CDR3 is TGTGCCAGCAGGAGGACTAGCGGGGCATACAATGAGCAGTTCTTC. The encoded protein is CASRRTSGAYNEQFF.

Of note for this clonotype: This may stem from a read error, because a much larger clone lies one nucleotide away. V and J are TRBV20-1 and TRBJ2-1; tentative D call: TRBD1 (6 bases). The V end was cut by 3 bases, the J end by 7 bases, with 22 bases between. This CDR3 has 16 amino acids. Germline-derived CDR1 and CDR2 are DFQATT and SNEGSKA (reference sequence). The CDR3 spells CSASGPGHPSGNEQFF. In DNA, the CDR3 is TGCAGTGCTAGTGGGCCGGGACATCCTTCGGGGAATGAGCAGTTCTTC.

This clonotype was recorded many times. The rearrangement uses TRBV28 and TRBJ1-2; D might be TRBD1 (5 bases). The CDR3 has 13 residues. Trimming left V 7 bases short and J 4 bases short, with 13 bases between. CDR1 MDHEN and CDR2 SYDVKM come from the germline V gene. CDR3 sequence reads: CASTRGTGYGYTF. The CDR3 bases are TGTGCCAGCACCAGAGGGACCGGCTATGGCTACACCTTC.

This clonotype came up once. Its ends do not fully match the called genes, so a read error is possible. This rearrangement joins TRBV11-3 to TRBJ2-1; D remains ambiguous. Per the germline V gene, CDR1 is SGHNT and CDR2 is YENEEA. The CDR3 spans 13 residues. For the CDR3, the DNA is TGTACCAGCAGCTTAAACGAGTATTCTGAGCAGTTCTTC. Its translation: CTSSLNEYSEQFF.

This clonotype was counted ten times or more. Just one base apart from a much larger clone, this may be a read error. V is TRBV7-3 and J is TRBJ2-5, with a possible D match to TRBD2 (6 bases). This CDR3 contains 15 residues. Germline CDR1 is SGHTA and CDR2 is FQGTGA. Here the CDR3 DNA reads TGTGCCAGCAGCTCCGTAGGGACTCCGAGCGAGACCCAGCACTTC. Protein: CASSSVGTPSETQHF.

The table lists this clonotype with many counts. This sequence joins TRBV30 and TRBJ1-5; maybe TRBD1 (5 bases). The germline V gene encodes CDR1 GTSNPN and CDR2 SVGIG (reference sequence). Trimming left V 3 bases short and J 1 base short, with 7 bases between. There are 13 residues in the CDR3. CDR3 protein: CAWRGGSNQPQHF. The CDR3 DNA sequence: TGTGCCTGGAGGGGGGGGAGCAATCAGCCCCAGCATTTT. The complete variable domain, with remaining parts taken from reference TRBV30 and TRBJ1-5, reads SQTIHQWPATLVQPVGSPLSLECTVEGTSNPNLYWYRQAAGRGLQLLFYSVGIGQISSEVPQNLSASRPQDRQFILSSKKLLLSDSGFYLCAWRGGSNQPQHFGDGTRLSIL.

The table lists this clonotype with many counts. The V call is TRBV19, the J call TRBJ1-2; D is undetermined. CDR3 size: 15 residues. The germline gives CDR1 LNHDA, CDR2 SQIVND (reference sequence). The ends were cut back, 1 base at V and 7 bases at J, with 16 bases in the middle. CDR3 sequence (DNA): TGTGCCAGTAGTATAGTAAACAGCCTCGGGGTTGGCTACACCTTC. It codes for CASSIVNSLGVGYTF.

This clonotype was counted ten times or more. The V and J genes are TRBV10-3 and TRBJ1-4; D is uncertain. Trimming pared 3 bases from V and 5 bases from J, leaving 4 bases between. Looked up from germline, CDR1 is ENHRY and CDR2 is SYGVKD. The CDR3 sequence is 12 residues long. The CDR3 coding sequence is TGTGCCATCAGTGAAGTAAATGAAAAACTGTTTTTT. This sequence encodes CAISEVNEKLFF.

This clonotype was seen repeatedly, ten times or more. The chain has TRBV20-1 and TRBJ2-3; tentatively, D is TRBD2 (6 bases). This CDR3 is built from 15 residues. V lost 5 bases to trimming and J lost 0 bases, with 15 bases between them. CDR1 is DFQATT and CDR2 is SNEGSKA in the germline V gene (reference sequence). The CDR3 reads CSAATRATSTDTQYF. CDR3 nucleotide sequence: TGCAGTGCTGCGACTAGGGCGACTAGCACAGATACGCAGTATTTT.

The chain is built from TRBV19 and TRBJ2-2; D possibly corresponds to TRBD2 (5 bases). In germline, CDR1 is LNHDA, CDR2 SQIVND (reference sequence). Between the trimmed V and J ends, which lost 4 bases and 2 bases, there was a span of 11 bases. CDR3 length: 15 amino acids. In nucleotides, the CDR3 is TGTGCCAGTAGTACCACCAGGACTAACACCGGGGAGCTGTTTTTT. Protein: CASSTTRTNTGELFF. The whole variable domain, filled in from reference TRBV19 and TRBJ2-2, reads DGGITQSPKYLFRKEGQNVTLSCEQNLNHDAMYWYRQDPGQGLRLIYYSQIVNDFQKGDIAEGYSVSREKKESFPLTVTSAQKNPTAFYLCASSTTRTNTGELFFGEGSRLTVL.

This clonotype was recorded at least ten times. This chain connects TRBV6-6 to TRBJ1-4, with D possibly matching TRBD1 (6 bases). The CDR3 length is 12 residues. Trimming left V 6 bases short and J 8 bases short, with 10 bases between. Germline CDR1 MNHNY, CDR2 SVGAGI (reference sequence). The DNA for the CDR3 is TGTGCCAGCAGCTACAGGGAAGAAAAACTGTTTTTT. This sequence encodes CASSYREEKLFF.

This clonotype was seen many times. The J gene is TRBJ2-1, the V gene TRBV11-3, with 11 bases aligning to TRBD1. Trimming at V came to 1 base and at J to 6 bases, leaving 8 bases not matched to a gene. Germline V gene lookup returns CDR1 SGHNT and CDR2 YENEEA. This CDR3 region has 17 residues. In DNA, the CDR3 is TGTGCCAGCAGCTTAGGACCACCGGGACAGGGGGGCAATGAGCAGTTCTTC. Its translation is CASSLGPPGQGGNEQFF.

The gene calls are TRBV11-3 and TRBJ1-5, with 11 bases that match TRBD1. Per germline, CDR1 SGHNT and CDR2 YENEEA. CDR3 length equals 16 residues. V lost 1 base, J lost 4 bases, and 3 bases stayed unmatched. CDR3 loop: CASSLGTGGENQPQHF. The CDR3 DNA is TGTGCCAGCAGCTTAGGGACAGGGGGCGAAAATCAGCCCCAGCATTTT. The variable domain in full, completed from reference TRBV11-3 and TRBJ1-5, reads EAGVVQSPRYKIIEKKQPVAFWCNPISGHNTLYWYLQNLGQGPELLIRYENEEAVDDSQLPKDRFSAERLKGVDSTLKIQPAELGDSAVYLCASSLGTGGENQPQHFGDGTRLSIL.

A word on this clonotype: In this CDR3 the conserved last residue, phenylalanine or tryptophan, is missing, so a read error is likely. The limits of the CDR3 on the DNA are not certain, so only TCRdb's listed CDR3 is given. CDR3 protein: CSVDRGYGHTS. This chain uses TRBV20-1 with TRBJ1-2; the table names TRBD1, a call not compared with the DNA. The germline V gene encodes CDR1 DFQATT and CDR2 SNEGSKA (reference sequence). The CDR3 spans 11 amino acids, including both terminal residues.

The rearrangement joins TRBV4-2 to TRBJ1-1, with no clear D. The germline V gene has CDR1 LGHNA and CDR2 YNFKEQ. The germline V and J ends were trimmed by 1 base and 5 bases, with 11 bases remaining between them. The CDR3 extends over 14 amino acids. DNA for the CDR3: TGTGCCAGCAGCCAAGGGTCGGTCAGGACTGAAGCTTTCTTT. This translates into CASSQGSVRTEAFF.

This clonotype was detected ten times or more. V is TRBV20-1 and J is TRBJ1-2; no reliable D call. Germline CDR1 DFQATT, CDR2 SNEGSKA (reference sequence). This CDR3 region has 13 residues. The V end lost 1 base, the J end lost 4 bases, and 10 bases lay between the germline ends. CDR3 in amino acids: CSARGVGVYGYTF. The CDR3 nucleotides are TGCAGTGCTAGAGGGGTTGGTGTCTATGGCTACACCTTC.

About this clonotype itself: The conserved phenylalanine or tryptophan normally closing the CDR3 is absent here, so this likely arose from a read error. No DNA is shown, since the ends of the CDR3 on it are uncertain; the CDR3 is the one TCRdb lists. CDR3 residues: CASSLGAG. The J gene is TRBJ2-5, the V gene TRBV7-8; TRBD2 is taken as the D call from the table, unchecked against the DNA. The CDR3 spans 8 residues, counting both ends. Germline lookup yields CDR1 SGHVS and CDR2 FQNEAQ.

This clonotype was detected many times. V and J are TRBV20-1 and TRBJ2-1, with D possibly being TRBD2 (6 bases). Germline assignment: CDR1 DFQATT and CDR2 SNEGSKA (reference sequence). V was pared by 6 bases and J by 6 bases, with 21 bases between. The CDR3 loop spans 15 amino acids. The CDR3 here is CSARALIGSFNEQFF. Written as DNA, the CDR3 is TGCAGTGCCCGGGCTCTCATCGGGAGCTTCAATGAGCAGTTCTTC.

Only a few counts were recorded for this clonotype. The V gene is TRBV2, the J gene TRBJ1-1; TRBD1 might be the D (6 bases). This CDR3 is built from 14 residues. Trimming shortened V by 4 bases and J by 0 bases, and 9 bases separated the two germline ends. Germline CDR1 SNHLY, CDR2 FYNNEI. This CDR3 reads CASSGGGLNTEAFF. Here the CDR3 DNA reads TGTGCCAGCAGTGGGGGGGGGCTGAACACTGAAGCTTTCTTT.

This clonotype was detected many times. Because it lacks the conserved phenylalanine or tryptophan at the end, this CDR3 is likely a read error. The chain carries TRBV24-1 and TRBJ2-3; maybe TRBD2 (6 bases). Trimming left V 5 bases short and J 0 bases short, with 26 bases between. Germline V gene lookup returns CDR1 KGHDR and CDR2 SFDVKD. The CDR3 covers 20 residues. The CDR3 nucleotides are TGTGCCACCAGTGGACCGGGACTCAAGTCCTCCGTTCAAAGCACAGATACGCAGTATCTT. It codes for CATSGPGLKSSVQSTDTQYL.

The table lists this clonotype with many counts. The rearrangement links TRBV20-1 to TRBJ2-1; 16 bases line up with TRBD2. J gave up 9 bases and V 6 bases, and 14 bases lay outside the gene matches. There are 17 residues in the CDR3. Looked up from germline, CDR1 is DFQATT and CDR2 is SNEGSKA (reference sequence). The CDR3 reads CSAIGTSGRASASEQFF. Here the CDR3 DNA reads TGCAGTGCGATCGGGACTAGCGGGAGGGCATCCGCAAGTGAGCAGTTCTTC.

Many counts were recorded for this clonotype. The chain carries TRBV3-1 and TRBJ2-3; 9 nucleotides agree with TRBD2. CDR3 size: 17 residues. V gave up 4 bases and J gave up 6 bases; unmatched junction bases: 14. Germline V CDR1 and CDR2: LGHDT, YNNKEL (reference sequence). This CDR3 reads CASSLTHRGGRADTQYF. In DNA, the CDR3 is TGTGCCAGCAGCCTCACTCACCGTGGCGGGAGGGCTGATACGCAGTATTTT.

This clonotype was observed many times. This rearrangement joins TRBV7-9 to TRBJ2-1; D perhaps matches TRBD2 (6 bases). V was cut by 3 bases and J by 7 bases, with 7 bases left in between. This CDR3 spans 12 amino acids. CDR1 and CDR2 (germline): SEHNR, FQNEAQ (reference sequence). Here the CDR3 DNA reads TGTGCCAGCAGCTTTCTAGCGAATGAGCAGTTCTTC. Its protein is CASSFLANEQFF.

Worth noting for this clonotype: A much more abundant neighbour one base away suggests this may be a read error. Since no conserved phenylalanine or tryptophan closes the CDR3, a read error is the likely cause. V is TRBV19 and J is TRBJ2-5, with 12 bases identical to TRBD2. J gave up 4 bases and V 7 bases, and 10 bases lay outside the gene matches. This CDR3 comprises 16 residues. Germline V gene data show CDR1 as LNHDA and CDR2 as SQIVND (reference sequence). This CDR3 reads CASKGGASGRGETQYS. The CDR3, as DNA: TGTGCCAGTAAGGGCGGGGCTAGCGGGAGGGGAGAGACCCAGTACTCC.

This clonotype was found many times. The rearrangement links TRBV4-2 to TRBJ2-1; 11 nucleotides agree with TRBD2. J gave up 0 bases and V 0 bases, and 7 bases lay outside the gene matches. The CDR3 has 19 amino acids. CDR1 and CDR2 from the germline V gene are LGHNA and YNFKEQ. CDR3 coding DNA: TGTGCCAGCAGCCAAGACGGGACTAGCGGCCCGAGCTCCTACAATGAGCAGTTCTTC. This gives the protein CASSQDGTSGPSSYNEQFF.

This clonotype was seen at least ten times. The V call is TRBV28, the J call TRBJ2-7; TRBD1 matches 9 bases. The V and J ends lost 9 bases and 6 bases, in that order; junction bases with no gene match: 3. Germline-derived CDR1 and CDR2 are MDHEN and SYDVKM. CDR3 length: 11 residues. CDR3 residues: CASDRGGEQYF. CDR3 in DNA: TGTGCCAGTGACAGGGGGGGCGAGCAGTACTTC.

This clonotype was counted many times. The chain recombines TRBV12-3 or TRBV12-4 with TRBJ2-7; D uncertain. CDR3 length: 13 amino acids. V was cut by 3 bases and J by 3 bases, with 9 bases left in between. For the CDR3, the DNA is TGTGCCAGCAGTTTTGGTAGGGACTACGAGCAGTACTTC. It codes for CASSFGRDYEQYF.

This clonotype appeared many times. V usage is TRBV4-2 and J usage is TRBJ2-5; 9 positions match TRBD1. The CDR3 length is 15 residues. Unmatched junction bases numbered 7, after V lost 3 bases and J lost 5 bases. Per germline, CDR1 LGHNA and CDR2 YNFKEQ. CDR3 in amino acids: CASSHTTGGRETQYF. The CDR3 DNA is TGTGCCAGCAGCCACACGACAGGGGGTAGGGAGACCCAGTACTTC.

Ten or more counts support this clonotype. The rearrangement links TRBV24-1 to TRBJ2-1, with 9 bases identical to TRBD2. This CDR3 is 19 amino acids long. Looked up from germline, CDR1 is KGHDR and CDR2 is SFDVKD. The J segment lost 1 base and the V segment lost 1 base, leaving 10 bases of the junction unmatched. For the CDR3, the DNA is TGTGCCACCAGTGATTTTTCGACTAGCGGCTATGTTTCCTACAATGAGCAGTTCTTC. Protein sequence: CATSDFSTSGYVSYNEQFF.

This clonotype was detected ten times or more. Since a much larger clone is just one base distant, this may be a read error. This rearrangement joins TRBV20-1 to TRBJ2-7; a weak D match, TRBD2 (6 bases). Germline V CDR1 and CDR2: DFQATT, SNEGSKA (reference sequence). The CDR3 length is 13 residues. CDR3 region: CSAKGTFNYAQYF. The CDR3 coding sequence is TGCAGCGCTAAGGGGACTTTCAACTACGCGCAGTACTTC.